This T cell receptor beta chain was sequenced during a study of OX40 agonist ivuxolimab in advanced cancers. Study context: The eligibility criteria allowed prior anti-PD-1, anti-PD-L1 or anti-CTLA-4 therapy, and 40% had some.

Looked up from germline, CDR1 is SGHTA and CDR2 is FQGNSA. The CDR3 is made up of 15 amino acids. After removal of 7 bases from V and 3 bases from J, the junction contained 7 bases not matched to a gene. The protocol was immunoSEQ multiplex PCR, while the TCRdb copy is restricted to in-frame clones and leaves out a portion. Here the sample spans 65,000 to 95,000 clones, approximately 94% being singletons. This TCR came from an adult with an advanced solid tumor such as melanoma, head and neck, liver or kidney cancer. The chain combines TRBV7-2 with TRBJ2-3; 10 nucleotides line up with TRBD2. Sequences were derived from CD4+ or CD8+ T cells sorted from blood, sampled in a trial of the OX40 agonist ivuxolimab. The CDR3: CASKTAGGWTDTQYF. CDR3 DNA sequence: TGTGCCAGCAAGACAGCGGGAGGGTGGACAGATACGCAGTATTTT.